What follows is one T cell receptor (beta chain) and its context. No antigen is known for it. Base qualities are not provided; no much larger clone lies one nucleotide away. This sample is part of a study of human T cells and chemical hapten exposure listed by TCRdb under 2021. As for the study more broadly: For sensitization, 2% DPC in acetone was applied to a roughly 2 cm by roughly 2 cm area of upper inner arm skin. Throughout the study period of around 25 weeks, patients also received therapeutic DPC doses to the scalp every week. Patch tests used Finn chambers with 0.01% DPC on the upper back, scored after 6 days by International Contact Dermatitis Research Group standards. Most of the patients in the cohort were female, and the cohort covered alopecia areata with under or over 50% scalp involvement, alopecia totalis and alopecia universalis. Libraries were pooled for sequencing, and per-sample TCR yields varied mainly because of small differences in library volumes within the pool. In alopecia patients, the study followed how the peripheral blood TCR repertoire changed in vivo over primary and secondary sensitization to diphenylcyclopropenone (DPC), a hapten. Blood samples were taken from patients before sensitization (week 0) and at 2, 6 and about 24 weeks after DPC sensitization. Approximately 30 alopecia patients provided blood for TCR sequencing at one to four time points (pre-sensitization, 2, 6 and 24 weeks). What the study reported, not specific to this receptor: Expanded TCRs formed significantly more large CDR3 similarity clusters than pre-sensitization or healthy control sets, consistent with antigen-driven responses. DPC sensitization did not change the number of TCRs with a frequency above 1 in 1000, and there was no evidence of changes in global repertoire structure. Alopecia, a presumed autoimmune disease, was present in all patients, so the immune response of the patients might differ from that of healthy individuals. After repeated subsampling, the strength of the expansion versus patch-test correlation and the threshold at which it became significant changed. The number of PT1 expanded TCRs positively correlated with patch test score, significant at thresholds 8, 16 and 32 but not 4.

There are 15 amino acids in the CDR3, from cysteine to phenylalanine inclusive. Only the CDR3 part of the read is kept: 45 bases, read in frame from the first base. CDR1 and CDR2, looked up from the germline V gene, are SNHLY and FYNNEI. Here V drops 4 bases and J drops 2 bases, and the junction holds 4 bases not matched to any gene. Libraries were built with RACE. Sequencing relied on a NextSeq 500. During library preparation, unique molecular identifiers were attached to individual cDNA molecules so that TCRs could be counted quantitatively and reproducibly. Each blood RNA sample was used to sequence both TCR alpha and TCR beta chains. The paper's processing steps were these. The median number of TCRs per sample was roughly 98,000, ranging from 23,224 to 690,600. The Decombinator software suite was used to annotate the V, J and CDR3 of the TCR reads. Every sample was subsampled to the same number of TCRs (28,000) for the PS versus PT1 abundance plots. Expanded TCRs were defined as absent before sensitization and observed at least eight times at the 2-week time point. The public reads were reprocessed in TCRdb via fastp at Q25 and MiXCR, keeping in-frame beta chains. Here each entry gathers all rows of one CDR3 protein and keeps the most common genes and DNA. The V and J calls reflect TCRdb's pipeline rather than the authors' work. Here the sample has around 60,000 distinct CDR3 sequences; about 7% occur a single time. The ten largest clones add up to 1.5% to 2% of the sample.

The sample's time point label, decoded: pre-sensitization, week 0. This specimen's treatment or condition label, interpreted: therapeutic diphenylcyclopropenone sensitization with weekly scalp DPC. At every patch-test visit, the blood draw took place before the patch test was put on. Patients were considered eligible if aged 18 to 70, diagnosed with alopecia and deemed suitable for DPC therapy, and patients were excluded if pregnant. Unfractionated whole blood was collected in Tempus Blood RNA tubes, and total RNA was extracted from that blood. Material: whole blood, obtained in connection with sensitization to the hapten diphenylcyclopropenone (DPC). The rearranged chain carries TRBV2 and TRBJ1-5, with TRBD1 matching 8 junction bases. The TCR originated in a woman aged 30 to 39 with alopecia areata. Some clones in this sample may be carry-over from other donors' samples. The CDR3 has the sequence CASSVETGGNQPQHF. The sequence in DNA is TGTGCCAGCAGTGTGGAGACAGGGGGCAATCAGCCCCAGCATTTT. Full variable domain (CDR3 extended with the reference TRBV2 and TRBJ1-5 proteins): EPEVTQTPSHQVTQMGQEVILRCVPISNHLYFYWYRQILGQKVEFLVSFYNNEISEKSEIFDDQFSVERPDGSNFTLKIRSTKLEDSAMYFCASSVETGGNQPQHFGDGTRLSIL.